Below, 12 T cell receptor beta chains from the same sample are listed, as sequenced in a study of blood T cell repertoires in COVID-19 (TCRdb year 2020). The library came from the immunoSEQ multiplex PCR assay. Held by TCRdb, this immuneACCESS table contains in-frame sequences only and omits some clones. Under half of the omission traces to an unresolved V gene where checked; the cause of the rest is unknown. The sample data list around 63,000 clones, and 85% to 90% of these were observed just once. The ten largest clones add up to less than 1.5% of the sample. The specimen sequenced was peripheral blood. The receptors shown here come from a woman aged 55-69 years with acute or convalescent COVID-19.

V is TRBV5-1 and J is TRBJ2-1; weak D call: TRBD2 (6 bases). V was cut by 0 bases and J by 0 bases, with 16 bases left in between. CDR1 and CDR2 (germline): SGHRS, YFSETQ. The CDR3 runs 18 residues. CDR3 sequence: CASSLVPRAGSSYNEQFF. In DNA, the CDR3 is TGCGCCAGCAGCTTGGTCCCCCGGGCGGGGAGCTCCTACAATGAGCAGTTCTTC.

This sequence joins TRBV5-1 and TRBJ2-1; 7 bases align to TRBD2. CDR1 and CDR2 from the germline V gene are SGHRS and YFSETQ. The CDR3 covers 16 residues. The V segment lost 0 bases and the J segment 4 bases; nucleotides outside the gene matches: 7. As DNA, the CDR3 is TGCGCCAGCAGCTTGGATGCGGGAGAAGCATACAATGAGCAGTTCTTC. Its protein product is CASSLDAGEAYNEQFF.

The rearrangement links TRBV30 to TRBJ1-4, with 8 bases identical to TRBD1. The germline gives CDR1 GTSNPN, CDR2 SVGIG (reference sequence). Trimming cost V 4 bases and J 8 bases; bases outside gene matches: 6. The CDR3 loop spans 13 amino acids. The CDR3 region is CAWNPRTGEKLFF. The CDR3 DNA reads TGTGCCTGGAACCCGAGGACAGGGGAAAAACTGTTTTTT.

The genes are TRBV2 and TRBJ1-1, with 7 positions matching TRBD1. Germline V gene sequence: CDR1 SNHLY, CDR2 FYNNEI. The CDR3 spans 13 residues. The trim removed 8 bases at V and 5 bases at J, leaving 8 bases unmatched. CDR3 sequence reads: CASSDYRGTEAFF. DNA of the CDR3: TGTGCCAGCTCAGACTACAGGGGAACTGAAGCTTTCTTT.

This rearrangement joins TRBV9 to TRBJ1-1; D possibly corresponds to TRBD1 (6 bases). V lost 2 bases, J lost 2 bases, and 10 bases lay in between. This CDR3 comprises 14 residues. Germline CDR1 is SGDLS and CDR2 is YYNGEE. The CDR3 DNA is TGTGCCAGCAGCGTCGGGACAATTAACACTGAAGCTTTCTTT. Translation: CASSVGTINTEAFF.

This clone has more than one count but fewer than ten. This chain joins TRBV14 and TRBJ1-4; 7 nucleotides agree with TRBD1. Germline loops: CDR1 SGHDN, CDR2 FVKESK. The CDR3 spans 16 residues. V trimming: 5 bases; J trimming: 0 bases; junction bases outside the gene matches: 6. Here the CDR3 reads CASSMRQGATNEKLFF. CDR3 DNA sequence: TGTGCCAGCAGCATGCGGCAGGGGGCAACTAATGAAAAACTGTTTTTT.

The CDR3 spells CATSEAGGAPDEQFF. The CDR3 DNA sequence: TGTGCCACCAGTGAGGCGGGGGGCGCACCCGATGAGCAGTTCTTC. The chain employs TRBV24-1 and TRBJ2-1; TRBD2 agrees at 8 bases. This CDR3 region has 15 residues. Germline trimming cut 4 bases from V and 8 bases from J; bases unmatched to any gene: 9. Germline V lookup: CDR1 KGHDR, CDR2 SFDVKD.

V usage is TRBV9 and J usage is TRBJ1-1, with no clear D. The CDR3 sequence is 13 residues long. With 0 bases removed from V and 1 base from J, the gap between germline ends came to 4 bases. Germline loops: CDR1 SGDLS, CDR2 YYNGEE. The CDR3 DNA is TGTGCCAGCAGCGTAGCCCGGAACACTGAAGCTTTCTTT. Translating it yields CASSVARNTEAFF.

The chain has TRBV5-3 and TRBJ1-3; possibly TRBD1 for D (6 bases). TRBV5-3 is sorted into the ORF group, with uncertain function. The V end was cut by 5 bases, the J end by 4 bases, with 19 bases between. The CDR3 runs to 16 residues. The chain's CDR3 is CARSYDHRVNGNTIYF. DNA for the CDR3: TGTGCCAGAAGTTACGACCACAGGGTAAACGGAAACACCATATATTTT.

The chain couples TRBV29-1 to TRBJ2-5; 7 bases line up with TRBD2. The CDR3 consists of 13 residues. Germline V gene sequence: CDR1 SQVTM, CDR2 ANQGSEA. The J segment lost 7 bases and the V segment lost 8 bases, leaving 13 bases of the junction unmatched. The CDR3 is CSLQRDPSGTQYF. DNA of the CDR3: TGCAGCCTGCAGCGGGACCCCTCGGGGACCCAGTACTTC. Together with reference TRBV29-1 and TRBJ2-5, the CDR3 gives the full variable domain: SAVISQKPSRDICQRGTSLTIQCQVDSQVTMMFWYRQQPGQSLTLIATANQGSEATYESGFVIDKFPISRPNLTFSTLTVSNMSPEDSSIYLCSLQRDPSGTQYFGPGTRLLVL.

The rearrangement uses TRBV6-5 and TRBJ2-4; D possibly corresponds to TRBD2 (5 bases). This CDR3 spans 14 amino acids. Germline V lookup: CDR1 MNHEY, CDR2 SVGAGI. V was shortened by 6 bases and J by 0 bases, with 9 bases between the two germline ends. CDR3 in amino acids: CASSPGSAKNIQYF. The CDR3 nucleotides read TGTGCCAGCAGCCCGGGGTCAGCCAAAAACATTCAGTACTTC.

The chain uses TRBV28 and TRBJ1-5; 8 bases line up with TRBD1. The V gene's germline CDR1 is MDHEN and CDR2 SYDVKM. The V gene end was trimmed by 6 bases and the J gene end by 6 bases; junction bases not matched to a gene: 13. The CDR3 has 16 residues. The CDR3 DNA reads TGTGCCAGCAGCCGGGGGACAGGAGGATTTATTCAGCCCCAGCATTTT. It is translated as CASSRGTGGFIQPQHF. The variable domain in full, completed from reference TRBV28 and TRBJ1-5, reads DVKVTQSSRYLVKRTGEKVFLECVQDMDHENMFWYRQDPGLGLRLIYFSYDVKMKEKGDIPEGYSVSREKKERFSLILESASTNQTSMYLCASSRGTGGFIQPQHFGDGTRLSIL.